What follows is one TCR beta chain and its context. Its antigen specificity is not known. The sample holds no much larger clone one base away, and base qualities are not on file. The immunoSEQ Assay, a bias-controlled multiplex PCR, was used to amplify TCRbeta CDR3 regions from genomic DNA. In the source study's methods: The number of nucleated cells in each sample was estimated by amplification of reference gene primers within the assay. To quantify the absolute abundance of each unique TCRbeta CDR3 rearrangement, sequence reads were collapsed and filtered. For each sample, productive Simpson clonality was calculated as the square root of Simpson's diversity index over productive rearrangements. Held by TCRdb, this immuneACCESS table contains in-frame sequences only and omits some clones. Under half of the omission traces to an unresolved V gene where checked; the cause of the rest is unknown. That table is the source of V, J and clone size, and D and trimming were worked out from the DNA. Present in this sample are about 98,000 clones, about 81% of which were seen just once. The leading ten clones occupy 4.1% of the sample.

These data are taken from a study of blood T cell repertoires in COVID-19 (TCRdb year 2020). At the level of the whole study: The collaborator samples originated in the United States, Italy and Spain and spanned the acute and convalescent phases of COVID-19. The prospective study material was composed of cDNA or gDNA derived from T cells, B-cell-depleted T cells, or PBMCs. Deeply sampled blood TCRbeta repertoires from subjects exposed to, actively infected with, or recovered from COVID-19 were included in the dataset. The repertoires were released in a freely available public database meant as a resource for research on the immune response to SARS-CoV-2. Samples came from the ongoing ImmuneRACE study (first 160 participants) plus 1,254 subjects from 6 global collaborators. Sample metadata almost always included a de-identified subject ID, COVID-19 status, age in years and sex. HLA class I and class II types, where available, came from metadata supplied by the sample provider rather than from assay-based typing. The research as a whole found: The amount of clinical and demographic metadata varied by source and participant and was provided uncurated.

The germline V gene yields SGHTA for CDR1 and FQGTGA for CDR2. The germline V and J ends show losses of 5 bases and 4 bases respectively, and no gene match explains 6 bases of the junction. The CDR3 runs 16 amino acids, cysteine and phenylalanine included. CDR3 DNA only is kept here, 48 bases in frame from base 1. Each collaborating institution followed its own protocols to collect whole blood in K2EDTA tubes. For TCRbeta analysis, collaborator samples were shipped as frozen whole blood, as isolated PBMCs, or as DNA extracted from either sample type. This TCR was recovered from a man aged 55 to 69 with acute or convalescent COVID-19. The source material was peripheral blood. Recombination linked TRBV7-3 to TRBJ2-1, and TRBD2 matches 12 of the central bases. The DNA sequence reads TGTGCCAGCAGCCAGACTAGCGGGGGCTCTTACAATGAGCAGTTCTTC. The resulting protein is CASSQTSGGSYNEQFF.